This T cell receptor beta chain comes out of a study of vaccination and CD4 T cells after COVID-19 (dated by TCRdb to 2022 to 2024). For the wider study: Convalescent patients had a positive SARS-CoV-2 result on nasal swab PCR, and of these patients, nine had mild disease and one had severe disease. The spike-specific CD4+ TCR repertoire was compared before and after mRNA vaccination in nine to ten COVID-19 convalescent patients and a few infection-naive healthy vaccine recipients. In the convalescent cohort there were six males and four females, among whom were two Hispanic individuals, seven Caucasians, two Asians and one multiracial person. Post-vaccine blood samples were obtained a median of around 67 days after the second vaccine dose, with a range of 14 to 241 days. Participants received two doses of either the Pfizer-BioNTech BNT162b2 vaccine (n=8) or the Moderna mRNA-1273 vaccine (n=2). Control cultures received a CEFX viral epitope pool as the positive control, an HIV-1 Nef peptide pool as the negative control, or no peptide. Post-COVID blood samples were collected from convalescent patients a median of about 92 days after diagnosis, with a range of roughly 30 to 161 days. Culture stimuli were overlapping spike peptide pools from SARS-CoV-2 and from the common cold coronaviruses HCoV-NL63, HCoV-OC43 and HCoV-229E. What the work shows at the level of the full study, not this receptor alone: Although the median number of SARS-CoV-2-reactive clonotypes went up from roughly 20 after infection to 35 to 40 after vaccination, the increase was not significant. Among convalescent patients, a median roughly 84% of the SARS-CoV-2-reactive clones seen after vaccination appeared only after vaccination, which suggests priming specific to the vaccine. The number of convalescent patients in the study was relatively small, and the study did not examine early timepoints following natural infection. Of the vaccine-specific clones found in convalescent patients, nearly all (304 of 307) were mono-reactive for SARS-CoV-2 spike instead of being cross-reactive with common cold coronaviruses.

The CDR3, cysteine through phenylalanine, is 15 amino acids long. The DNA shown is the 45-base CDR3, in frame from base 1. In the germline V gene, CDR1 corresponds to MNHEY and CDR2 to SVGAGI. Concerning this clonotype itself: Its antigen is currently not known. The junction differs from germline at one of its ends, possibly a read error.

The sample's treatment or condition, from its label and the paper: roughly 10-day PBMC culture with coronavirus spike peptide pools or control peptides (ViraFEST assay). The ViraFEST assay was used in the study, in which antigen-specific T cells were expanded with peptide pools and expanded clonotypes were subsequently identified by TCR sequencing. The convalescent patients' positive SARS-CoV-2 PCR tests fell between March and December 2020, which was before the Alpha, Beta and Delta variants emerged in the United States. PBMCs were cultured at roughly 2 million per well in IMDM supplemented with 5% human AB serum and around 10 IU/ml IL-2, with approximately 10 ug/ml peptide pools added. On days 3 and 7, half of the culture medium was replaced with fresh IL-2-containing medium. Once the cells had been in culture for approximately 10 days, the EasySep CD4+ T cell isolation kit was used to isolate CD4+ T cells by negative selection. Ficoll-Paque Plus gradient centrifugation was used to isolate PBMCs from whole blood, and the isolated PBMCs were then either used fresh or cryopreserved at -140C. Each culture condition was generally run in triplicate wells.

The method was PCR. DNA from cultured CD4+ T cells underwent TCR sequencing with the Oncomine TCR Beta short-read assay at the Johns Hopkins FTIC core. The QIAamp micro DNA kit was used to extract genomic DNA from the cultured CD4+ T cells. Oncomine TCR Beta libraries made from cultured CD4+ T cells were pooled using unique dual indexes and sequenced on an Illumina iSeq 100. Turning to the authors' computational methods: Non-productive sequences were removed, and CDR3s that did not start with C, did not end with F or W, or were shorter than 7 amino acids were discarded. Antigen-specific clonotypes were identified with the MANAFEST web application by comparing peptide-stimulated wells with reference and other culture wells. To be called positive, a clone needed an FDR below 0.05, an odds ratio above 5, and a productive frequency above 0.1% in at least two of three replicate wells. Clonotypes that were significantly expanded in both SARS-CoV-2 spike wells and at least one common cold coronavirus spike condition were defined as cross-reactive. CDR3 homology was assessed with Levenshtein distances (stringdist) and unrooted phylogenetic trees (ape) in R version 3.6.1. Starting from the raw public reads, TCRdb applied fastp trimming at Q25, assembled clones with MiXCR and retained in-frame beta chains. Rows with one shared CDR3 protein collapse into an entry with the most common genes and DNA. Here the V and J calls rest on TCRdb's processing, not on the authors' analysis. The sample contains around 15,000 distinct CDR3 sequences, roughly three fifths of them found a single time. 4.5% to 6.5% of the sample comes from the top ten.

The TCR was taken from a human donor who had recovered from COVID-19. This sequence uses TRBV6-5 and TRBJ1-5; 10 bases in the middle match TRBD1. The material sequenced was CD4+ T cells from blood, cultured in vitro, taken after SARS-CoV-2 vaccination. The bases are TGTACCAGCAGTTGGACAGGGGGGATCAATCAGCCCCAGCATTTT. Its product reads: CTSSWTGGINQPQHF.